The rows below give T cell receptor beta chains drawn from one sample of a study of cytomegalovirus exposure and HLA in healthy donors. Sequencing used immunoSEQ multiplex PCR; TCRdb keeps in-frame clones, though not all of them. The table has 95,000 to 150,000 clones, around four fifths seen once. Sequences were obtained from PBMCs. The origin of the receptors is a woman aged 40 to 50 in good health and CMV-seropositive. Both conserved end residues are part of each CDR3. D genes are given only for firm matches. Rows give clone size only sometimes, using once, few, many, or a class for an expanded clone.

V gene: TRBV2
D gene: TRBD2
J gene: TRBJ2-1
clone size: once
CDR3 protein: CASSELTSGVYNEQFF
CDR3 DNA: TGTGCCAGCAGTGAATTGACTAGCGGAGTCTACAATGAGCAGTTCTTC

V gene: TRBV5-5
D gene: TRBD2
J gene: TRBJ2-1
clone size: -
CDR3 protein: CASSPAGPVYNEQFF
CDR3 DNA: TGTGCCAGCAGCCCAGCGGGGCCAGTATACAATGAGCAGTTCTTC

V gene: TRBV19
D gene: TRBD1
J gene: TRBJ1-4
clone size: -
CDR3 protein: CASSITGTGLEWMFF
CDR3 DNA: TGTGCCAGTAGTATTACCGGGACAGGGCTAGAGTGGATGTTTTTT

V gene: TRBV28
D gene: -
J gene: TRBJ1-1
clone size: many
CDR3 protein: CASVVGALNTEAFF
CDR3 DNA: TGTGCCAGCGTGGTGGGAGCCTTGAACACTGAAGCTTTCTTT

V gene: TRBV19
D gene: -
J gene: TRBJ1-2
clone size: -
CDR3 protein: CASLQNYGYTF
CDR3 DNA: TGTGCCAGTTTACAGAACTATGGCTACACCTTC

V gene: TRBV6-4
D gene: TRBD2
J gene: TRBJ2-1
clone size: -
CDR3 protein: CASSPRGGRHNEQFF
CDR3 DNA: TGTGCCAGCAGCCCAAGGGGCGGGAGACACAATGAGCAGTTCTTC

V gene: TRBV4-3
D gene: -
J gene: TRBJ2-1
clone size: -
CDR3 protein: CASSHGGLAENNEQFF
CDR3 DNA: TGCGCCAGCAGCCACGGGGGCCTAGCGGAAAACAATGAGCAGTTCTTC

V gene: TRBV5-1
D gene: TRBD1
J gene: TRBJ1-2
clone size: -
CDR3 protein: CASSLDFITTGTGDSGVYGYTF
CDR3 DNA: TGCGCCAGCAGCTTGGACTTTATAACGACCGGGACAGGGGATTCTGGCGTCTATGGCTACACCTTC

V gene: TRBV9
D gene: -
J gene: TRBJ2-5
clone size: once
CDR3 protein: CASSVGGEEETQYF
CDR3 DNA: TGTGCCAGCAGCGTAGGTGGCGAGGAAGAGACCCAGTACTTC

V gene: TRBV27
D gene: -
J gene: TRBJ1-2
clone size: -
CDR3 protein: CASRDGGDYGYTF
CDR3 DNA: TGTGCCAGCAGAGATGGGGGGGACTATGGCTACACCTTC

V gene: TRBV7-2
D gene: -
J gene: TRBJ1-2
clone size: -
CDR3 protein: CASSFSANYGYTF
CDR3 DNA: TGTGCCAGCAGCTTTTCAGCTAACTATGGCTACACCTTC

V gene: TRBV19
D gene: TRBD1
J gene: TRBJ2-7
clone size: once
CDR3 protein: CASSGTEDYEQYF
CDR3 DNA: TGTGCCAGTTCCGGGACAGAAGATTACGAGCAGTACTTC

V gene: TRBV27
D gene: -
J gene: TRBJ1-4
clone size: -
CDR3 protein: CASGNPTGGGYEKLFF
CDR3 DNA: TGTGCCAGCGGAAACCCTACGGGGGGTGGTTATGAAAAACTGTTTTTT

V gene: TRBV7-9
D gene: -
J gene: TRBJ2-7
clone size: -
CDR3 protein: CASSEGGPGYEQYF
CDR3 DNA: TGTGCCAGCAGCGAGGGGGGGCCAGGTTACGAGCAGTACTTC

V gene: TRBV30
D gene: -
J gene: TRBJ2-7
clone size: -
CDR3 protein: CAWSVRRVLYEQYF
CDR3 DNA: TGTGCCTGGAGTGTTCGGAGGGTTCTTTACGAGCAGTACTTC

V gene: TRBV7-2
D gene: -
J gene: TRBJ2-2
clone size: -
CDR3 protein: CASSLGASRNTGELFF
CDR3 DNA: TGTGCCAGCAGCTTAGGGGCCAGCCGAAACACCGGGGAGCTGTTTTTT

V gene: TRBV4-3
D gene: -
J gene: TRBJ2-1
clone size: -
CDR3 protein: CASSQYRALGYNEQFF
CDR3 DNA: TGCGCCAGCAGTCAGTACAGGGCCCTAGGGTACAATGAGCAGTTCTTC

V gene: TRBV7-6
D gene: TRBD1
J gene: TRBJ2-1
clone size: -
CDR3 protein: CASSSRTGLSSYNEQFF
CDR3 DNA: TGTGCCAGCAGCTCAAGGACAGGCTTGAGCTCCTACAATGAGCAGTTCTTC

V gene: TRBV5-4
D gene: -
J gene: TRBJ1-2
clone size: -
CDR3 protein: CASSLAMGQGFNYGYTF
CDR3 DNA: TGTGCCAGCAGCTTGGCCATGGGGCAGGGGTTTAACTATGGCTACACCTTC

V gene: TRBV5-5
D gene: TRBD1
J gene: TRBJ1-2
clone size: -
CDR3 protein: CASSFTGGEYGYTF
CDR3 DNA: TGTGCCAGCAGCTTCACAGGGGGCGAATATGGCTACACCTTC

V gene: TRBV7-9
D gene: -
J gene: TRBJ2-1
clone size: -
CDR3 protein: CASSLASGDYNEQFF
CDR3 DNA: TGTGCCAGCAGCTTAGCTAGCGGAGATTACAATGAGCAGTTCTTC

V gene: TRBV5-1
D gene: TRBD1
J gene: TRBJ1-1
clone size: -
CDR3 protein: CASSTTTGATEAFF
CDR3 DNA: TGCGCCAGCAGCACGACCACAGGGGCCACTGAAGCTTTCTTT

V gene: TRBV9
D gene: TRBD1
J gene: TRBJ2-1
clone size: -
CDR3 protein: CASSGMGQDLYNEQFF
CDR3 DNA: TGTGCCAGCAGCGGCATGGGACAGGACCTGTACAATGAGCAGTTCTTC

V gene: TRBV18
D gene: TRBD1
J gene: TRBJ1-5
clone size: -
CDR3 protein: CASSPDRGEQPQHF
CDR3 DNA: TGTGCCAGCTCTCCGGACAGGGGGGAACAGCCCCAGCATTTT

V gene: TRBV4-1
D gene: TRBD2
J gene: TRBJ2-7
clone size: once
CDR3 protein: CASSPYLAAPGEQYF
CDR3 DNA: TGCGCCAGCAGCCCTTATCTAGCGGCCCCGGGTGAGCAGTACTTC

V gene: TRBV15
D gene: -
J gene: TRBJ1-5
clone size: few
CDR3 protein: CATSRRFATDSNQPQHF
CDR3 DNA: TGTGCCACCAGCAGACGCTTTGCTACCGATAGCAATCAGCCCCAGCATTTT

V gene: TRBV4-3
D gene: TRBD1
J gene: TRBJ1-2
clone size: -
CDR3 protein: CASSQLQGVAEGYTF
CDR3 DNA: TGCGCCAGCAGCCAACTACAGGGGGTTGCGGAGGGCTACACCTTC

V gene: TRBV5-1
D gene: -
J gene: TRBJ2-3
clone size: -
CDR3 protein: CASSFGGMSTDTQYF
CDR3 DNA: TGCGCCAGCAGCTTCGGAGGGATGAGCACAGATACGCAGTATTTT

V gene: TRBV2
D gene: -
J gene: TRBJ1-5
clone size: -
CDR3 protein: CASSQVYSNQPQHF
CDR3 DNA: TGTGCCAGCAGTCAAGTGTATAGCAATCAGCCCCAGCATTTT

V gene: TRBV4-2
D gene: -
J gene: TRBJ2-3
clone size: -
CDR3 protein: CASSQEGGRGDTQYF
CDR3 DNA: TGTGCCAGCAGCCAAGAGGGAGGCCGAGGAGATACGCAGTATTTT

V gene: TRBV30
D gene: TRBD1
J gene: TRBJ2-7
clone size: -
CDR3 protein: CAWRAGTGFGQYF
CDR3 DNA: TGTGCCTGGAGGGCCGGGACAGGGTTCGGACAGTACTTC

V gene: TRBV2
D gene: -
J gene: TRBJ2-3
clone size: -
CDR3 protein: CASNRIAVDTQYF
CDR3 DNA: TGTGCCAGCAATCGGATAGCGGTGGATACGCAGTATTTT

V gene: TRBV10-1
D gene: TRBD2
J gene: TRBJ2-5
clone size: -
CDR3 protein: CASRETSGRAESPPILQETQYF
CDR3 DNA: TGCGCCAGCAGGGAAACTAGCGGGAGGGCCGAATCCCCCCCTATACTACAAGAGACCCAGTACTTC

V gene: TRBV28
D gene: -
J gene: TRBJ1-1
clone size: -
CDR3 protein: CASSAHQEGAWAFF
CDR3 DNA: TGTGCCAGCAGCGCCCACCAGGAGGGTGCGTGGGCTTTCTTT

V gene: TRBV6-4
D gene: TRBD2
J gene: TRBJ2-1
clone size: -
CDR3 protein: CASSDLAGSYNEQFF
CDR3 DNA: TGTGCCAGCAGTGACCTAGCGGGCTCCTACAATGAGCAGTTCTTC

V gene: TRBV5-1
D gene: TRBD2
J gene: TRBJ2-7
clone size: -
CDR3 protein: CASSLGTSGRAYEQYF
CDR3 DNA: TGCGCCAGCAGCTTGGGGACTAGCGGGAGGGCCTACGAGCAGTACTTC

V gene: TRBV7-3
D gene: -
J gene: TRBJ1-1
clone size: -
CDR3 protein: CASSPGGRVPEAFF
CDR3 DNA: TGTGCCAGCTCCCCGGGGGGCCGGGTGCCTGAAGCTTTCTTT

V gene: TRBV7-2
D gene: TRBD1
J gene: TRBJ2-1
clone size: -
CDR3 protein: CASSLGVGTGVMHNEQFF
CDR3 DNA: TGTGCCAGCAGCTTAGGAGTAGGGACAGGGGTAATGCACAATGAGCAGTTCTTC

V gene: TRBV5-1
D gene: -
J gene: TRBJ2-1
clone size: once
CDR3 protein: CASSFSAYNEQFF
CDR3 DNA: TGCGCCAGCAGCTTTAGCGCCTACAATGAGCAGTTCTTC

V gene: TRBV5-4
D gene: TRBD1
J gene: TRBJ1-2
clone size: -
CDR3 protein: CASSFATGTRGYTF
CDR3 DNA: TGTGCCAGCAGCTTCGCGACAGGGACTCGTGGCTACACCTTC

V gene: TRBV29-1
D gene: -
J gene: TRBJ1-2
clone size: -
CDR3 protein: CSVPEGMNGYTF
CDR3 DNA: TGCAGCGTCCCCGAGGGTATGAATGGCTACACCTTC

V gene: TRBV6-1
D gene: -
J gene: TRBJ2-7
clone size: -
CDR3 protein: CASTGSSYEQYF
CDR3 DNA: TGTGCCAGCACAGGGTCCTCCTACGAGCAGTACTTC

V gene: TRBV28
D gene: -
J gene: TRBJ1-1
clone size: -
CDR3 protein: CASSYRTVWGTEAFF
CDR3 DNA: TGTGCCAGCAGTTACAGGACCGTCTGGGGCACTGAAGCTTTCTTT

V gene: TRBV9
D gene: TRBD2
J gene: TRBJ2-3
clone size: -
CDR3 protein: CASSVSMAGVGHTQYF
CDR3 DNA: TGTGCCAGCAGCGTGAGTATGGCGGGAGTAGGTCATACGCAGTATTTT

V gene: TRBV5-8
D gene: -
J gene: TRBJ2-3
clone size: -
CDR3 protein: CASSLTQGPADTQYF
CDR3 DNA: TGTGCCAGCAGCCTAACACAGGGTCCGGCAGATACGCAGTATTTT

V gene: TRBV18
D gene: -
J gene: TRBJ1-2
clone size: -
CDR3 protein: CASSPGMVTGTHNYGYTF
CDR3 DNA: TGTGCCAGCTCACCGGGAATGGTGACCGGGACACACAACTATGGCTACACCTTC

V gene: TRBV5-4
D gene: TRBD2
J gene: TRBJ2-1
clone size: -
CDR3 protein: CATRLAAYNEQFF
CDR3 DNA: TGTGCCACCCGACTAGCGGCTTACAATGAGCAGTTCTTC

V gene: TRBV11-1
D gene: -
J gene: TRBJ2-7
clone size: -
CDR3 protein: CASSLEQGGYEQYF
CDR3 DNA: TGTGCCAGCAGCTTAGAACAGGGTGGATACGAGCAGTACTTC

V gene: TRBV10-2
D gene: -
J gene: TRBJ1-4
clone size: -
CDR3 protein: CASLDRKLEKLFF
CDR3 DNA: TGCGCCAGCCTAGACAGGAAACTTGAAAAACTGTTTTTT

V gene: TRBV6-6
D gene: -
J gene: TRBJ1-1
clone size: few
CDR3 protein: CASFQGNTEAFF
CDR3 DNA: TGTGCCAGTTTTCAGGGGAACACTGAAGCTTTCTTT

V gene: TRBV28
D gene: -
J gene: TRBJ1-1
clone size: -
CDR3 protein: CASSHPRGGTEAFF
CDR3 DNA: TGTGCCAGCAGTCACCCCCGGGGGGGCACTGAAGCTTTCTTT

V gene: TRBV4-1
D gene: -
J gene: TRBJ2-7
clone size: -
CDR3 protein: CASSQEEATGREQYF
CDR3 DNA: TGCGCCAGCAGCCAAGAAGAGGCGACAGGGAGGGAGCAGTACTTC